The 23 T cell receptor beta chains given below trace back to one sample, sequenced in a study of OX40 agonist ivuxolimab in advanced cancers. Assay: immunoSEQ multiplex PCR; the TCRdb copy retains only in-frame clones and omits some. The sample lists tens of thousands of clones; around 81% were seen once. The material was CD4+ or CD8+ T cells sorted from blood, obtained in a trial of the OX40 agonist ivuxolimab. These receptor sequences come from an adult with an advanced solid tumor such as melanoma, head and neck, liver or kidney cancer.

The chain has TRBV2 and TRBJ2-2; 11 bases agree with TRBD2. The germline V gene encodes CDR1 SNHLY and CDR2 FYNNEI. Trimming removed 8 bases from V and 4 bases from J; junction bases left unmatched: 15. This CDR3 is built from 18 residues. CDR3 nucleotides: TGTGCCAGCTCGAAGGGACTAGCGGCGGTCTGGGGCACCGGGGAGCTGTTTTTT. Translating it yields CASSKGLAAVWGTGELFF.

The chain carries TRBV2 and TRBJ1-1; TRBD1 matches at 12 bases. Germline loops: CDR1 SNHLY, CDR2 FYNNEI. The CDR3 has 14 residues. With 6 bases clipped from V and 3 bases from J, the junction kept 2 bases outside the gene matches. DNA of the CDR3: TGTGCCAGCAGGGGACAGGGGGCAGACACTGAAGCTTTCTTT. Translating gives CASRGQGADTEAFF. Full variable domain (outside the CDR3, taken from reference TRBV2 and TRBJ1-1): EPEVTQTPSHQVTQMGQEVILRCVPISNHLYFYWYRQILGQKVEFLVSFYNNEISEKSEIFDDQFSVERPDGSNFTLKIRSTKLEDSAMYFCASRGQGADTEAFFGQGTRLTVV.

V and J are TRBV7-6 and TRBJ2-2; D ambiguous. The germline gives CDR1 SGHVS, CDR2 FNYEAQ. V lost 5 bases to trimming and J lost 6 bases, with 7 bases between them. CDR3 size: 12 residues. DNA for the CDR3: TGTGCCAGCAGCCAGGTTCCCGGGGAGCTGTTTTTT. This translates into CASSQVPGELFF.

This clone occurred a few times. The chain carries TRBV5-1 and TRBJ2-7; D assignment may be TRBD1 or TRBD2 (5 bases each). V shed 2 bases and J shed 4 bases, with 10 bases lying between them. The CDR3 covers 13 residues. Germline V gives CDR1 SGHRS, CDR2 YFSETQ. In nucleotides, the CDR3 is TGCGCCAGCAGCTTTTCGAGGGGTTACGAGCAGTACTTC. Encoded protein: CASSFSRGYEQYF. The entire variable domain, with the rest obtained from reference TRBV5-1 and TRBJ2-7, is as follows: KAGVTQTPRYLIKTRGQQVTLSCSPISGHRSVSWYQQTPGQGLQFLFEYFSETQRNKGNFPGRFSGRQFSNSRSEMNVSTLELGDSALYLCASSFSRGYEQYFGPGTRLTVT.

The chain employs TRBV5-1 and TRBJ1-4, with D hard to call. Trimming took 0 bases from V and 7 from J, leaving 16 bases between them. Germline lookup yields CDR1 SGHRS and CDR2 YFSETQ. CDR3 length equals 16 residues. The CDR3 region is CASSLDPATAGEKLFF. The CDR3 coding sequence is TGCGCCAGCAGCTTGGACCCCGCAACAGCGGGTGAAAAACTGTTTTTT.

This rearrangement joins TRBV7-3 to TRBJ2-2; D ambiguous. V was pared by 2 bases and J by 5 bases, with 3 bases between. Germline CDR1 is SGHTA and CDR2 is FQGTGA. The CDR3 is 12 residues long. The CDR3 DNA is TGTGCCAGCAGCTTAGGAACCGGGGAGCTGTTTTTT. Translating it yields CASSLGTGELFF.

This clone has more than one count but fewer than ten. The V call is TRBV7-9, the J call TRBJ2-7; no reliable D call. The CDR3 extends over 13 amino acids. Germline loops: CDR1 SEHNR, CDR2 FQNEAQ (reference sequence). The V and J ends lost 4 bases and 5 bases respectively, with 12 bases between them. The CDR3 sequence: CASSSTTYHEQYF. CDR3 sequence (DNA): TGTGCCAGCAGCTCCACGACTTACCACGAGCAGTACTTC.

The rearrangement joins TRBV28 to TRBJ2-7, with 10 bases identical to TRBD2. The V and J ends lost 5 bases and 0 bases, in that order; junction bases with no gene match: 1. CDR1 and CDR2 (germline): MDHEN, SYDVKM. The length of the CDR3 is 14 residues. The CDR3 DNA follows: TGTGCCAGCAGTCGGACTAGCGGCTCCTACGAGCAGTACTTC. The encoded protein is CASSRTSGSYEQYF.

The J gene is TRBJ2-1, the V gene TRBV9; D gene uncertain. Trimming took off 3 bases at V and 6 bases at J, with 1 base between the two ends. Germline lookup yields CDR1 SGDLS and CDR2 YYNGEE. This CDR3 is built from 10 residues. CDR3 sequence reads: CASSGNEQFF. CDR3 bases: TGTGCCAGCAGCGGCAATGAGCAGTTCTTC. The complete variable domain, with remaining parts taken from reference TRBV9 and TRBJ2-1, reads DSGVTQTPKHLITATGQRVTLRCSPRSGDLSVYWYQQSLDQGLQFLIQYYNGEERAKGNILERFSAQQFPDLHSELNLSSLELGDSALYFCASSGNEQFFGPGTRLTVL.

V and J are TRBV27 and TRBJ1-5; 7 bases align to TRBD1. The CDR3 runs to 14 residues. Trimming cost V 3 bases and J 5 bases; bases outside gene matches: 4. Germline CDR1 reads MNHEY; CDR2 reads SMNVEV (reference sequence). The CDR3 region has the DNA TGTGCCAGCAGTTTTACAGGGGAGGATCAGCCCCAGCATTTT. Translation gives CASSFTGEDQPQHF.

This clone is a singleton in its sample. The CDR3 coding sequence is TGTGCCAGCAGTTTTGGGGGCGGGGGGTCCGAGCAGTACTTC. Translating gives CASSFGGGGSEQYF. V gene TRBV27 combines with J gene TRBJ2-7, with 8 bases aligning to TRBD2. CDR3 length: 14 amino acids. CDR1 and CDR2 from the germline V gene are MNHEY and SMNVEV (reference sequence). The ends lost 3 bases at V and 6 bases at J; junction bases unmatched: 7.

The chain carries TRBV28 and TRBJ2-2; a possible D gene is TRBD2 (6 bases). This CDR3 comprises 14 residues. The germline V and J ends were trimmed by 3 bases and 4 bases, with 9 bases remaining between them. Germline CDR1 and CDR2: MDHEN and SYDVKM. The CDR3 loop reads CASSFGGVTGELFF. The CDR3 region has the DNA TGTGCCAGCAGTTTCGGGGGAGTCACCGGGGAGCTGTTTTTT. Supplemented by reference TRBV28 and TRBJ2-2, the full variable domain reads DVKVTQSSRYLVKRTGEKVFLECVQDMDHENMFWYRQDPGLGLRLIYFSYDVKMKEKGDIPEGYSVSREKKERFSLILESASTNQTSMYLCASSFGGVTGELFFGEGSRLTVL.

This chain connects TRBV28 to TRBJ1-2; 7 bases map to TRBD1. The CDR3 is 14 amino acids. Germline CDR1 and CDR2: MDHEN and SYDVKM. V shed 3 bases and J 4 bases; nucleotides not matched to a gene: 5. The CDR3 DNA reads TGTGCCAGCAGTTTCCAAGGGACAGTCTATGGCTACACCTTC. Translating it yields CASSFQGTVYGYTF.

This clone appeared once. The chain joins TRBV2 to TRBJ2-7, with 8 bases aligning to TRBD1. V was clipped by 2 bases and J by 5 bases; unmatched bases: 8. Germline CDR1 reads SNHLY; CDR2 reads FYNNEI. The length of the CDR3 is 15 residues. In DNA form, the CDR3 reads TGTGCCAGCAGTGAATTGACAGGGGCAAGTAACGAGCAGTACTTC. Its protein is CASSELTGASNEQYF.

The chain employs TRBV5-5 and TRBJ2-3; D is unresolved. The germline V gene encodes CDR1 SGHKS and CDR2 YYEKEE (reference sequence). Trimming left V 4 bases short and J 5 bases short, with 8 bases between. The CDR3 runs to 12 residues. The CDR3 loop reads CASSLAGDTQYF. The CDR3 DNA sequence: TGTGCCAGCAGCCTGGCAGGAGATACGCAGTATTTT.

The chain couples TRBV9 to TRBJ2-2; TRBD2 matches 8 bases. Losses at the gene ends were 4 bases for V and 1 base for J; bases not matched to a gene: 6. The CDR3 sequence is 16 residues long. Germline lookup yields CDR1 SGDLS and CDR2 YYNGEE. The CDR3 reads CASSTYSGMNTGELFF. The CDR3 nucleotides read TGTGCCAGCAGCACCTATAGCGGGATGAACACCGGGGAGCTGTTTTTT.

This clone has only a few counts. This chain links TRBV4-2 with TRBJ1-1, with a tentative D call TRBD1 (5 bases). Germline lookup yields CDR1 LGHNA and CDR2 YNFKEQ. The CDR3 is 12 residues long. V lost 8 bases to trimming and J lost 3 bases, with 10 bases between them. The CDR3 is CASRTSDTEAFF. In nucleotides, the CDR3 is TGTGCCAGCCGGACAAGCGACACTGAAGCTTTCTTT.

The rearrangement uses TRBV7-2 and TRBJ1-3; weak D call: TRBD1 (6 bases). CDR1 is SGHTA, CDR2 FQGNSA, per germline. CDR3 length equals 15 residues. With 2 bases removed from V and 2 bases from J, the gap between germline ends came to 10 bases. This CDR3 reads CASSLNSGAGNTIYF. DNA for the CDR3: TGTGCCAGCAGCTTAAATTCAGGGGCTGGAAACACCATATATTTT.

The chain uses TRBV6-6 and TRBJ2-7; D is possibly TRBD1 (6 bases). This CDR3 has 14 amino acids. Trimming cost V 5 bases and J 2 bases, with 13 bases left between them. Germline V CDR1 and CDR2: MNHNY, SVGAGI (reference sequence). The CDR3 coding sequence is TGTGCCAGCAGTAACAGGGTACTGCCCTACGAGCAGTACTTC. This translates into CASSNRVLPYEQYF.

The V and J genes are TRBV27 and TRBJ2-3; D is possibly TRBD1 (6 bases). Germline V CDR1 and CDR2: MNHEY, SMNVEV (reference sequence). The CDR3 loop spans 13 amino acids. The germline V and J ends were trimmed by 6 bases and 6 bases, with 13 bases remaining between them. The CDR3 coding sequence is TGTGCCAGCAGCCACAGGGTCCAGGATACGCAGTATTTT. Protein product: CASSHRVQDTQYF.

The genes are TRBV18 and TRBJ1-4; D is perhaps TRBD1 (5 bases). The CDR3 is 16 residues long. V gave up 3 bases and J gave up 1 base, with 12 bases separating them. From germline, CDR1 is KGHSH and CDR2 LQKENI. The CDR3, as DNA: TGTGCCAGCTCACCGAGACAGTCTTTAACTAATGAAAAACTGTTTTTT. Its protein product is CASSPRQSLTNEKLFF.

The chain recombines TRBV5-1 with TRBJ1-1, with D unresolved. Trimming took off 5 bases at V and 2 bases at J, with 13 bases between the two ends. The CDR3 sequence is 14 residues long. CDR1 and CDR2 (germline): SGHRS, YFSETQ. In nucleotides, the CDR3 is TGCGCCAGCAGGAAATTCAGGACCAACACTGAAGCTTTCTTT. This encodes CASRKFRTNTEAFF.

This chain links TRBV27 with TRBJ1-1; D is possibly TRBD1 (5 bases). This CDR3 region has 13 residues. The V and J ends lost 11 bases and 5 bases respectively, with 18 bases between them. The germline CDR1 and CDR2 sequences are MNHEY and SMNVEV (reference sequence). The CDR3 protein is CASIPGFGTEAFF. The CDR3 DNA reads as TGTGCCTCCATCCCAGGGTTTGGTACTGAAGCTTTCTTT.